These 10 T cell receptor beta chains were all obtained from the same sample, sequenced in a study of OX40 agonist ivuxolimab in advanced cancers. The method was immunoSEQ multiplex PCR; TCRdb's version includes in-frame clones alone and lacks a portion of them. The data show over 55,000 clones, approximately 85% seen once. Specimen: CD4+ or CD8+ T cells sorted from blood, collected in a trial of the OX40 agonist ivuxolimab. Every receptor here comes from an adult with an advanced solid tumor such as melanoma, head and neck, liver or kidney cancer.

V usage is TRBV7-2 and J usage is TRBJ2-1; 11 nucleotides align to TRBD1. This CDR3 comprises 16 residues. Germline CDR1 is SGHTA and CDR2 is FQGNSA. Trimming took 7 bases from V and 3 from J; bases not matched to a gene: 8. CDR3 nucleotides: TGTGCCAGCATCGACCGGGGACAGGGGGTCTACAATGAGCAGTTCTTC. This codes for CASIDRGQGVYNEQFF.

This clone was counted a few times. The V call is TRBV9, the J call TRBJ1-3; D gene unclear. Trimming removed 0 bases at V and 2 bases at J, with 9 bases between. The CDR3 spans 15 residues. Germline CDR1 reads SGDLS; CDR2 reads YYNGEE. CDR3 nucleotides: TGTGCCAGCAGCGTAGCGTATACTCCTGGAAACACCATATATTTT. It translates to CASSVAYTPGNTIYF.

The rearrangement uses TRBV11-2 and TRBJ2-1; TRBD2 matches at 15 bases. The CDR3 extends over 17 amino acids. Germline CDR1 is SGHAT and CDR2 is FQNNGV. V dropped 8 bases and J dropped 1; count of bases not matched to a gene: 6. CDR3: CASDRTSGRVSYNEQFF. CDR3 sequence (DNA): TGTGCCAGCGACAGGACTAGCGGGAGGGTTTCCTACAATGAGCAGTTCTTC.

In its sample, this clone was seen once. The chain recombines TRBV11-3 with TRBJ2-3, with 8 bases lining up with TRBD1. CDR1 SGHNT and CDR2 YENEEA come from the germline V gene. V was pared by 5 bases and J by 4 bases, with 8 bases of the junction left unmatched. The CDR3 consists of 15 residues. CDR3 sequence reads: CASSPDRGPPDTQYF. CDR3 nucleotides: TGTGCCAGCAGCCCCGACAGGGGTCCCCCAGATACGCAGTATTTT. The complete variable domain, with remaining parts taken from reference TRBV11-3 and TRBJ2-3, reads EAGVVQSPRYKIIEKKQPVAFWCNPISGHNTLYWYLQNLGQGPELLIRYENEEAVDDSQLPKDRFSAERLKGVDSTLKIQPAELGDSAVYLCASSPDRGPPDTQYFGPGTRLTVL.

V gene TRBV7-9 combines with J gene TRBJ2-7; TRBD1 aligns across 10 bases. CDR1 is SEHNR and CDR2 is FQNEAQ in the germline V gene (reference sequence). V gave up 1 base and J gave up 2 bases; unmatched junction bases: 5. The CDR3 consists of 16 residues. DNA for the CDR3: TGTGCCAGCAGCTTAGGGACAGGGGGAAAGGCCTACGAGCAGTACTTC. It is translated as CASSLGTGGKAYEQYF. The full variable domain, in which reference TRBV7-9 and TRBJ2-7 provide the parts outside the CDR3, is DTGVSQNPRHKITKRGQNVTFRCDPISEHNRLYWYRQTLGQGPEFLTYFQNEAQLEKSRLLSDRFSAERPKGSFSTLEIQRTEQGDSAMYLCASSLGTGGKAYEQYFGPGTRLTVT.

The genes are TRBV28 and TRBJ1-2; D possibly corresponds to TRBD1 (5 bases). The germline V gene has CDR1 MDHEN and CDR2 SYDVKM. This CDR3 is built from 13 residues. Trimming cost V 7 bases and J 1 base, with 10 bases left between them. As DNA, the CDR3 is TGTGCCAGCAACCTAGACAGTAACTATGGCTACACCTTC. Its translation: CASNLDSNYGYTF.

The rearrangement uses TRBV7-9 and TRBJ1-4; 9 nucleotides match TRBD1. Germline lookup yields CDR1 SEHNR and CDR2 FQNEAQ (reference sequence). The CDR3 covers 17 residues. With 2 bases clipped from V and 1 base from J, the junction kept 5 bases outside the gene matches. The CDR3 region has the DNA TGTGCCAGCAGCTTATCGGGACAGGGAGGAACTAATGAAAAACTGTTTTTT. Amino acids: CASSLSGQGGTNEKLFF.

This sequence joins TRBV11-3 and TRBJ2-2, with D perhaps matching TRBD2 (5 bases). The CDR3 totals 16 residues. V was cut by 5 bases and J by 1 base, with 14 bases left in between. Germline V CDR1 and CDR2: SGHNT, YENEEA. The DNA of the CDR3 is TGTGCCAGCAGCCCAAGGAGCGGAAAGAACACCGGGGAGCTGTTTTTT. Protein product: CASSPRSGKNTGELFF.

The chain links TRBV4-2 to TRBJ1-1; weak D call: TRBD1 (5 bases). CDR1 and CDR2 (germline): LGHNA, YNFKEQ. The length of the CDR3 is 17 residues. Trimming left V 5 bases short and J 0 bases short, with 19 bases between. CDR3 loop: CASSAPGYEGMNTEAFF. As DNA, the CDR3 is TGTGCCAGCAGCGCTCCCGGCTACGAGGGGATGAACACTGAAGCTTTCTTT.

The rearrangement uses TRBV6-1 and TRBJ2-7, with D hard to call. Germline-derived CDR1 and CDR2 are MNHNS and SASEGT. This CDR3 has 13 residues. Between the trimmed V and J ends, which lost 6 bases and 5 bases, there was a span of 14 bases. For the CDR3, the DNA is TGTGCCAGCAGCGGCGAGATATTCCACGAGCAGTACGTC. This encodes CASSGEIFHEQYV.